Given below is one T cell receptor beta chain in context. Germline CDR1 reads SGHDN; CDR2 reads FVKESK. The CDR3 runs to 21 residues. Trimming took 3 bases from V and 3 from J; bases not matched to a gene: 21. The data were obtained in a study of T cell changes during pregnancy in multiple sclerosis. Sequencing used immunoSEQ multiplex PCR; TCRdb keeps in-frame clones, though not all of them. The table has 65,000 to 90,000 clones, more than 85% seen once. This TCR was sampled from a female donor with multiple sclerosis, enrolled in a pregnancy study. This specimen consisted of peripheral blood, obtained in the first trimester of pregnancy. The chain uses TRBV14 and TRBJ2-1; 9 bases agree with TRBD2. The CDR3 nucleotides are TGTGCCAGCAGCCATCCGGGGCGGGGTAGCGGGAGTCCCAAACACTACAATGAGCAGTTCTTC. Residues: CASSHPGRGSGSPKHYNEQFF.